This T cell receptor beta chain was obtained from a study of Ad26.COV2.S vaccination and SARS-CoV-2 variants. This CDR3 comprises 13 residues. Trimming took 3 bases from V and 4 from J, leaving 9 bases between them. The germline V gene has CDR1 MDHEN and CDR2 SYDVKM. Study findings and constraints: Substantial response breadth was reportedly seen for spike-specific CD8+ and CD4+ T cells after vaccination.

Indicated treatment: around 19 received Ad26.COV2.S at low or high dose, single or two shots; about 5 received placebo; per-sample allocation not given. At day 63 after the first vaccine or placebo injection, samples were drawn. The protocol was immunoSEQ multiplex PCR, while the TCRdb copy is restricted to in-frame clones and leaves out a portion. The table shows about 330,000 clones, with approximately 87% occurring only once. This clone was counted between two and nine times. What it binds is unknown. This receptor was obtained from a person aged 18-65 years who received the Ad26.COV2.S COVID-19 vaccine or a placebo. The sequencing here drew on peripheral blood, taken in a trial of Ad26.COV2.S vaccine versus placebo. The chain is built from TRBV28 and TRBJ1-2, with D unresolved. The CDR3 nucleotides read TGTGCCAGCAGTTTGACTGGCGGCTATGGCTACACCTTC. Translated: CASSLTGGYGYTF.